Each of the 15 T cell receptor beta chains below was sequenced from the same sample in a study of PD-L1 blockade in urothelial cancer (dated by TCRdb to between 2016 and 2019). Library preparation used the immunoSEQ multiplex PCR assay. Not all clones reach the TCRdb copy of this immuneACCESS table, which keeps in-frame sequences only. Checked studies attribute under half of the gap to unresolved V genes and leave the rest unexplained. Within this sample are around 42,000 clones, with roughly 77% of them counted one time only. The ten top clones hold around 2.5% of the sample. Sequenced here: PBMCs, sampled around atezolizumab (anti-PD-L1) treatment. The receptors here all came from a man between 65 and 85 years old with urothelial cancer.

V is TRBV19 and J is TRBJ2-1; a possible D gene is TRBD1 (6 bases). Trimming pared 4 bases from V and 5 bases from J, leaving 12 bases between. Germline lookup yields CDR1 LNHDA and CDR2 SQIVND (reference sequence). CDR3 length: 14 residues. CDR3 amino acids: CASSTWTANNEQFF. CDR3 in DNA: TGTGCCAGTAGTACATGGACAGCTAACAATGAGCAGTTCTTC. Looking up the rest from reference TRBV19 and TRBJ2-1 gives the full variable domain: DGGITQSPKYLFRKEGQNVTLSCEQNLNHDAMYWYRQDPGQGLRLIYYSQIVNDFQKGDIAEGYSVSREKKESFPLTVTSAQKNPTAFYLCASSTWTANNEQFFGPGTRLTVL.

The V gene is TRBV6-6, the J gene TRBJ2-1; D is possibly TRBD2 (5 bases). V lost 0 bases and J 10 bases, leaving 13 bases between the germline ends. Germline CDR1 reads MNHNY; CDR2 reads SVGAGI (reference sequence). The CDR3 runs 14 residues. The CDR3 loop reads CASSYSDLRGEQFF. In DNA, the CDR3 is TGTGCCAGCAGTTACTCGGACCTTCGGGGAGAGCAGTTCTTC.

V is TRBV4-2 and J is TRBJ2-1; 13 bases map to TRBD2. CDR1 is LGHNA and CDR2 is YNFKEQ in the germline V gene. The V segment lost 3 bases and the J segment 4 bases; nucleotides outside the gene matches: 3. The CDR3 has 16 amino acids. The DNA for the CDR3 is TGTGCCAGCAGCCAGCCGGGACTAGCGGGGTACAATGAGCAGTTCTTC. This translates into CASSQPGLAGYNEQFF.

The gene calls are TRBV6-4 and TRBJ2-3, with D unclear. V lost 2 bases, J lost 4 bases, and 16 bases lay in between. Looked up from germline, CDR1 is MRHNA and CDR2 is SNTAGT. There are 16 residues in the CDR3. In nucleotides, the CDR3 is TGTGCCAGCAGTGACGGTTTGAGTTTGGGCGCAGATACGCAGTATTTT. Protein sequence: CASSDGLSLGADTQYF.

This chain joins TRBV28 and TRBJ1-5; no clear D. CDR1 and CDR2 from the germline V gene are MDHEN and SYDVKM. The CDR3 totals 13 residues. The V gene lost 4 bases and the J gene lost 5 bases, with 9 bases spanning the gap. The CDR3 sequence is CASSSPGDQPQHF. The DNA of the CDR3 is TGTGCCAGCAGTTCTCCGGGTGATCAGCCCCAGCATTTT.

The chain uses TRBV7-2 and TRBJ1-1, with 9 bases identical to TRBD1. V shed 6 bases, J shed 6 bases, and the junction held 14 bases outside the gene matches. CDR1 is SGHTA and CDR2 is FQGNSA in the germline V gene. This CDR3 has 16 amino acids. The CDR3 protein is CASRSPFRDREAEAFF. Written as DNA, the CDR3 is TGTGCCAGCAGATCTCCGTTCCGGGACAGGGAAGCTGAAGCTTTCTTT.

This chain connects TRBV9 to TRBJ2-2; D is possibly TRBD1 (5 bases). Germline V gives CDR1 SGDLS, CDR2 YYNGEE. Trimming pared 0 bases from V and 1 base from J, leaving 7 bases between. The CDR3 has 15 residues. The CDR3 sequence: CASSVAGQNTGELFF. The CDR3 nucleotides read TGTGCCAGCAGCGTAGCCGGACAGAACACCGGGGAGCTGTTTTTT. The full variable domain, with the rest looked up from reference TRBV9 and TRBJ2-2, is DSGVTQTPKHLITATGQRVTLRCSPRSGDLSVYWYQQSLDQGLQFLIQYYNGEERAKGNILERFSAQQFPDLHSELNLSSLELGDSALYFCASSVAGQNTGELFFGEGSRLTVL.

The CDR3 sequence is CASRGTGVYYGYTF. In DNA form, the CDR3 reads TGTGCCAGCAGAGGAACAGGGGTTTACTATGGCTACACCTTC. This chain links TRBV25-1 with TRBJ1-2, with TRBD1 identical over 7 bases. The germline V gene encodes CDR1 MGHDK and CDR2 SYGVNS. CDR3 length: 14 residues. After removal of 6 bases from V and 3 bases from J, the junction contained 7 bases not matched to a gene.

The rearrangement joins TRBV11-3 to TRBJ2-1; D is perhaps TRBD2 (6 bases). Trimming cost V 0 bases and J 5 bases, with 17 bases left between them. The CDR3 extends over 17 amino acids. The germline V gene has CDR1 SGHNT and CDR2 YENEEA. As DNA, the CDR3 is TGTGCCAGCAGCTTAGATAGGGGAATGACGGGGGACAATGAGCAGTTCTTC. Translating gives CASSLDRGMTGDNEQFF.

For the CDR3, the DNA is TGTGCCAGCAGCGCCGACTCCGGGACTAGTACTTACGATGAGCAGTTCTTC. Translated, it gives CASSADSGTSTYDEQFF. The rearrangement uses TRBV9 and TRBJ2-1; TRBD2 aligns across 8 bases. CDR3 length equals 17 residues. Per the germline V gene, CDR1 is SGDLS and CDR2 is YYNGEE. V lost 3 bases, J lost 8 bases, and 16 bases stayed unmatched.

The chain employs TRBV11-1 and TRBJ2-7; 9 bases align to TRBD1. Per the germline V gene, CDR1 is SGHAT and CDR2 is FQDESV (reference sequence). The trim removed 3 bases at V and 5 bases at J, leaving 2 bases unmatched. There are 13 residues in the CDR3. The CDR3 sequence is CASSLDRGHEQYF. The CDR3 nucleotides are TGTGCCAGCAGCTTGGACAGGGGTCACGAGCAGTACTTC.

The chain uses TRBV10-1 and TRBJ1-5; D gene ambiguous. CDR1 and CDR2 from the germline V gene are WNHNN and SYGVQD (reference sequence). Between the trimmed V and J ends, which lost 6 bases and 4 bases, there was a span of 10 bases. The CDR3 has 13 residues. Written as DNA, the CDR3 is TGCGCCAGCAGCCCTAATTTAAATCAGCCCCAGCATTTT. It translates to CASSPNLNQPQHF.

The CDR3 sequence: CASSPGFDGGGTNIQYF. The CDR3 DNA sequence: TGCGCCAGCAGCCCGGGTTTCGATGGGGGAGGGACAAACATTCAGTACTTC. V gene TRBV5-1 combines with J gene TRBJ2-4; 7 positions match TRBD2. This CDR3 has 17 amino acids. Germline-derived CDR1 and CDR2 are SGHRS and YFSETQ. V dropped 4 bases and J dropped 6; count of bases not matched to a gene: 16.

This chain joins TRBV27 and TRBJ2-7; 8 nucleotides match TRBD2. Trimming took 5 bases from V and 4 from J; bases not matched to a gene: 22. Germline CDR1 is MNHEY and CDR2 is SMNVEV (reference sequence). This CDR3 is built from 19 residues. This chain's CDR3 is CASSLRSGGFRDGKYEQYF. CDR3 nucleotides: TGTGCCAGCAGTCTCAGGAGCGGGGGCTTCCGGGACGGAAAATACGAGCAGTACTTC.

This clone was picked up a small number of times. Additional DNA sequences in this sample encode the identical CDR3. As DNA, the CDR3 is TGTGCCAGTAGTACCACAGTGAACACTGAAGCTTTCTTT. Translating gives CASSTTVNTEAFF. The chain joins TRBV19 to TRBJ1-1, with unresolved D. The germline V and J ends were trimmed by 4 bases and 0 bases, with 6 bases remaining between them. The germline V gene encodes CDR1 LNHDA and CDR2 SQIVND (reference sequence). The length of the CDR3 is 13 residues.